These 20 T cell receptor beta chains share one sample of origin, sequenced in a study of cytomegalovirus exposure and HLA in healthy donors. It was with 60 Vbeta and 13 Jbeta primers that the PCR ran. Some clones are missing from TCRdb's copy, which holds only in-frame ones; the method was immunoSEQ multiplex PCR. The profile covers about 63,000 clones, with approximately 79% appearing a single time and just under 3% taken by the ten largest. The sample taken for sequencing was PBMCs. Receptor source: a young woman in good health and CMV-seronegative.

This clone has just a few counts. The V gene is TRBV9, the J gene TRBJ1-4; D might be TRBD1 (6 bases). This CDR3 spans 15 amino acids. The germline gives CDR1 SGDLS, CDR2 YYNGEE. Between the trimmed V and J ends, which lost 3 bases and 3 bases, there was a span of 12 bases. The CDR3 bases are TGTGCCAGCAGCGATACAGGGTCGGCTAATGAAAAACTGTTTTTT. As protein: CASSDTGSANEKLFF.

This chain uses TRBV6-1 with TRBJ2-1; tentative D call: TRBD1 (5 bases). The CDR3 is 14 amino acids. V lost 1 base to trimming and J lost 7 bases, with 11 bases between them. Germline V lookup: CDR1 MNHNS, CDR2 SASEGT. Here the CDR3 reads CASSEGQGGNEQFF. In nucleotides, the CDR3 is TGTGCCAGCAGTGAAGGGCAGGGTGGGAATGAGCAGTTCTTC.

This clone is a singleton in its sample. This chain links TRBV29-1 with TRBJ2-7, with TRBD1 identical over 9 bases. V lost 5 bases and J lost 3; bases outside the gene matches: 11. Germline CDR1 is SQVTM and CDR2 is ANQGSEA. The CDR3 is 15 residues long. The CDR3 nucleotides read TGCAGCGTTATCAAGCTAGGACAGGGGTTCTACGAGCAGTACTTC. It specifies CSVIKLGQGFYEQYF.

This clone was detected a few times. V usage is TRBV4-3 and J usage is TRBJ1-1; 7 bases map to TRBD1. Per germline, CDR1 LGHNA and CDR2 YSLEER. V lost 3 bases, J lost 0 bases, and 4 bases stayed unmatched. This CDR3 is 15 amino acids long. CDR3 sequence: CASSQDRSMNTEAFF. CDR3 nucleotides: TGCGCCAGCAGCCAGGACAGGTCGATGAACACTGAAGCTTTCTTT.

The genes are TRBV7-2 and TRBJ1-2, with D perhaps TRBD1 (6 bases). This CDR3 is built from 15 residues. With 5 bases removed from V and 1 base from J, the gap between germline ends came to 14 bases. CDR1 and CDR2 (germline): SGHTA, FQGNSA. DNA of the CDR3: TGTGCCAGCAGCCCGGGACACCTACTTAACTATGGCTACACCTTC. This gives the protein CASSPGHLLNYGYTF.

The chain carries TRBV6-6 and TRBJ2-2; D is possibly TRBD1 (5 bases). Trimming cost V 6 bases and J 3 bases, with 8 bases left between them. Germline values: CDR1 MNHNY, CDR2 SVGAGI (reference sequence). The CDR3 consists of 13 residues. The CDR3 DNA sequence: TGTGCCAGCAGGGTAGGGGACACCGGGGAGCTGTTTTTT. Encoded protein: CASRVGDTGELFF.

The chain has TRBV5-1 and TRBJ1-6; unclear D gene. CDR1 and CDR2 (germline): SGHRS, YFSETQ. The length of the CDR3 is 16 residues. The V gene lost 0 bases and the J gene lost 10 bases, with 17 bases spanning the gap. CDR3 loop: CASSLAKGPRGSPLHF. The CDR3 DNA follows: TGCGCCAGCAGCTTGGCCAAAGGCCCCCGGGGATCACCCCTCCACTTT.

The chain joins TRBV9 to TRBJ2-2; 8 bases are a match to TRBD2. The length of the CDR3 is 16 residues. V was clipped by 2 bases and J by 5 bases; unmatched bases: 8. Germline CDR1 reads SGDLS; CDR2 reads YYNGEE. The DNA for the CDR3 is TGTGCCAGCAGCGTGACTAGCGCCGGGGGTACCGGGGAGCTGTTTTTT. Its translation is CASSVTSAGGTGELFF.

The CDR3 here is CASSLEPGTGEGGDTEAFF. The DNA for the CDR3 is TGTGCCAGCAGCTTAGAACCCGGGACAGGAGAAGGCGGGGACACTGAAGCTTTCTTT. The rearrangement links TRBV7-8 to TRBJ1-1, with 8 bases identical to TRBD1. The CDR3 length is 19 residues. J gave up 3 bases and V 1 base, and 16 bases lay outside the gene matches. Germline-derived CDR1 and CDR2 are SGHVS and FQNEAQ.

CDR3 coding DNA: TGCAGTCCTGACAGGGGCCGCCAGGCTTTCTTT. Translated, it gives CSPDRGRQAFF. The chain couples TRBV20-1 to TRBJ1-1, with 8 bases that match TRBD1. Germline V gives CDR1 DFQATT, CDR2 SNEGSKA (reference sequence). This CDR3 spans 11 amino acids. V gave up 8 bases and J gave up 11 bases; unmatched junction bases: 10.

In this sample, this clone turned up once. The chain combines TRBV25-1 with TRBJ2-2; 7 bases align to TRBD1. The CDR3 is 16 amino acids. CDR1 and CDR2 (germline): MGHDK, SYGVNS. V lost 4 bases and J lost 7; bases outside the gene matches: 12. CDR3 in amino acids: CASSGPTGLGVGELFF. CDR3 DNA sequence: TGTGCCAGCAGTGGCCCGACAGGGCTTGGGGTCGGGGAGCTGTTTTTT. The entire variable domain, with the rest obtained from reference TRBV25-1 and TRBJ2-2, is as follows: EADIYQTPRYLVIGTGKKITLECSQTMGHDKMYWYQQDPGMELHLIHYSYGVNSTEKGDLSSESTVSRIRTEHFPLTLESARPSHTSQYLCASSGPTGLGVGELFFGEGSRLTVL.

The chain recombines TRBV7-9 with TRBJ2-7; TRBD2 agrees at 12 bases. The V segment lost 6 bases and the J segment 2 bases; nucleotides outside the gene matches: 5. Germline CDR1 SEHNR, CDR2 FQNEAQ (reference sequence). This CDR3 comprises 15 residues. This CDR3 is CASRPSSGGAYEQYF. DNA for the CDR3: TGTGCCAGCAGGCCTTCTAGCGGGGGGGCCTACGAGCAGTACTTC.

This clone was seen only a few times. The chain recombines TRBV5-5 with TRBJ2-2; TRBD1 matches 9 bases. The CDR3 length is 15 residues. V dropped 5 bases and J dropped 5; count of bases not matched to a gene: 7. CDR1 is SGHKS and CDR2 is YYEKEE in the germline V gene (reference sequence). CDR3 sequence: CASRPGTGSTGELFF. The CDR3 DNA reads TGTGCCAGCAGGCCCGGGACAGGGTCGACCGGGGAGCTGTTTTTT.

V gene TRBV27 combines with J gene TRBJ1-5, with no clear D. V shed 6 bases and J shed 7 bases, with 10 bases lying between them. The germline CDR1 and CDR2 sequences are MNHEY and SMNVEV (reference sequence). The CDR3 runs to 12 residues. CDR3 sequence reads: CASSLRGQPQHF. CDR3 in DNA: TGTGCCAGCAGCCTCCGCGGCCAGCCCCAGCATTTT.

The rearrangement links TRBV19 to TRBJ2-5; 8 bases line up with TRBD1. The J call may be faulty, since TRBJ2-7 better matches the DNA end. The CDR3 loop spans 14 amino acids. Germline V lookup: CDR1 LNHDA, CDR2 SQIVND (reference sequence). The CDR3 bases are TGTGCCAGTAGTATCGGGACAGGACCCTACGAGCAGTACTTC. Its translation: CASSIGTGPYEQYF.

In its sample, this clone was seen a few times. V and J are TRBV7-2 and TRBJ1-2, with a weak D call TRBD1 (6 bases). V lost 7 bases to trimming and J lost 2 bases, with 14 bases between them. Germline CDR1 reads SGHTA; CDR2 reads FQGNSA. The CDR3 runs 14 residues. CDR3 protein: CASNNRQENYGYTF. The CDR3 bases are TGTGCCAGCAACAATAGACAGGAAAACTATGGCTACACCTTC.

This clone was counted only a few times. The gene calls are TRBV19 and TRBJ1-5, with a tentative D call TRBD1 (5 bases). Looked up from germline, CDR1 is LNHDA and CDR2 is SQIVND (reference sequence). Deletions cut 2 bases from V and 2 bases from J, with 7 bases between. The CDR3 has 14 amino acids. CDR3 sequence: CASSIQGGNQPQHF. The DNA of the CDR3 is TGTGCCAGTAGTATACAGGGTGGCAATCAGCCCCAGCATTTT.

The rearrangement uses TRBV7-7 and TRBJ2-7; D may be TRBD2 (6 bases). Trimming cost V 2 bases and J 4 bases, with 15 bases left between them. The germline V gene has CDR1 SSHAT and CDR2 FNYEAQ (reference sequence). This CDR3 has 15 amino acids. The CDR3 nucleotides read TGTGCCAGCAGCTTATCGGGGACTGACTTTTACGAGCAGTACTTC. Protein product: CASSLSGTDFYEQYF.

The chain combines TRBV11-2 with TRBJ2-1; 8 nucleotides align to TRBD2. The J segment lost 6 bases and the V segment lost 4 bases, leaving 11 bases of the junction unmatched. The CDR3 consists of 16 residues. Per the germline V gene, CDR1 is SGHAT and CDR2 is FQNNGV. The CDR3: CASSSGLGLVGNEQFF. In nucleotides, the CDR3 is TGTGCCAGCAGCTCCGGATTGGGACTAGTGGGCAATGAGCAGTTCTTC.

The rearrangement joins TRBV27 to TRBJ2-1; TRBD2 might be the D (6 bases). CDR3 size: 15 residues. Trimming removed 3 bases from V and 2 bases from J, with 11 bases in between. Germline-derived CDR1 and CDR2 are MNHEY and SMNVEV (reference sequence). The CDR3 DNA sequence: TGTGCCAGCAGTTTCGGGACTCGTGCCTACAATGAGCAGTTCTTC. Encoded protein: CASSFGTRAYNEQFF.